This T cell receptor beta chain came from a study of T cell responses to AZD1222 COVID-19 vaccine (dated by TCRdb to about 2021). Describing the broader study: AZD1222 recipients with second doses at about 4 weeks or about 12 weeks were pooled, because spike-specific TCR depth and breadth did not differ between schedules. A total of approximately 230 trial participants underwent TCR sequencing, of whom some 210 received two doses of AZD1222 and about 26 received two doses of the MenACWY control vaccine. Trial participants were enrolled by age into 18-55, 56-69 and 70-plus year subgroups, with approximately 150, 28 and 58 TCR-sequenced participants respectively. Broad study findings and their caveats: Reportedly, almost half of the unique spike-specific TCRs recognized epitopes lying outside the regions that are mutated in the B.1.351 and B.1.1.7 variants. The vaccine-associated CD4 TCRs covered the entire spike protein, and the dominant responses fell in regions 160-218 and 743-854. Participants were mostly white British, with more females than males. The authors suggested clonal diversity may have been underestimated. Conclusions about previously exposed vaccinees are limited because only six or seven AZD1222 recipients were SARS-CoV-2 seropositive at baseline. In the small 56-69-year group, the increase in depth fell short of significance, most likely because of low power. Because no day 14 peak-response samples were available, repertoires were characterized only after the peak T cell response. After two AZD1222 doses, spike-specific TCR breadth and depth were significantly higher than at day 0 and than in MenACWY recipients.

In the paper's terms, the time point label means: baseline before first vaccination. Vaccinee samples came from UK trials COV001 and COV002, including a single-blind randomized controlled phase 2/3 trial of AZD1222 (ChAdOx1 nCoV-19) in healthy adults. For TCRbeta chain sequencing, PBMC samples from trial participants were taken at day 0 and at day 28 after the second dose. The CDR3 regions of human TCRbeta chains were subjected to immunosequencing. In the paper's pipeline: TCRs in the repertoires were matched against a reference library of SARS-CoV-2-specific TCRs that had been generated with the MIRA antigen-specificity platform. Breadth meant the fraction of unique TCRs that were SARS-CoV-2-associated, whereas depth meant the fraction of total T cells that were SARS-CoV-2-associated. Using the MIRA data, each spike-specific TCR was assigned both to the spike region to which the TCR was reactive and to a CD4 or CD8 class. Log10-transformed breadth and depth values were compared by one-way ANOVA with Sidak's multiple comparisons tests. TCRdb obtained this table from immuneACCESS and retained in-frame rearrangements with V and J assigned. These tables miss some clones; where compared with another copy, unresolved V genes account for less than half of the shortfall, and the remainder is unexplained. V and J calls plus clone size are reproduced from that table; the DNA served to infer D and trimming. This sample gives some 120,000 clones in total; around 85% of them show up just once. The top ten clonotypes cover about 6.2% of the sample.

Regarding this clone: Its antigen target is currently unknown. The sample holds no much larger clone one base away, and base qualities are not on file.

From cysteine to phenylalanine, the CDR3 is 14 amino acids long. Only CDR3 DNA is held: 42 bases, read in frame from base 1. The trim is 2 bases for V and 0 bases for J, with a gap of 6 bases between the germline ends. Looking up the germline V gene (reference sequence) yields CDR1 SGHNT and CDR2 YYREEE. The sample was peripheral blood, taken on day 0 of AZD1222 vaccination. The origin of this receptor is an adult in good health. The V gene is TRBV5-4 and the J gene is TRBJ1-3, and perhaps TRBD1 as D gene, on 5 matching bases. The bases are TGTGCCAGCAGCTTCGGGGGCTCTGGAAACACCATATATTTT. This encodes CASSFGGSGNTIYF.